This is a list of T cell receptor beta chains from one sample in a study of blood T cells in healthy people across ages. TCRdb recomputed calls from the 5' RACE reads with MiXCR, one row per CDR3 protein. Found here are about 830,000 distinct CDR3 sequences, under 80% of them singletons; the top ten hold 25% to 35%. Material: blood. The receptors originated from a man aged 25-45 years in good health. Each CDR3 is given with its conserved first and last residue. D genes are given only for firm matches. Rows give clone size only sometimes, using once, few, many, or a class for an expanded clone.

TRBV13	TRBJ2-3	.	.	CASSSRGGVTDTQYF	TGTGCCAGCAGCTCACGGGGAGGAGTCACAGATACGCAGTATTTT
TRBV25-1	TRBJ1-2	TRBD1	.	CASSEGQGGGYGYTF	TGTGCCAGCAGTGAAGGACAGGGAGGTGGATATGGCTACACCTTC
TRBV7-9	TRBJ1-2	.	few	CASTYDSFYGYTF	TGTGCCAGCACCTACGACAGTTTCTATGGCTACACCTTC
TRBV20-1	TRBJ1-5	TRBD1	.	CSAWDRGNQPQHF	TGCAGTGCTTGGGACAGGGGCAATCAGCCCCAGCATTTT
TRBV15	TRBJ2-5	TRBD1	.	CATSRDPDHRGETQYF	TGTGCCACCAGCAGAGATCCGGACCACAGGGGCGAGACCCAGTACTTC
TRBV9	TRBJ2-1	TRBD2	.	CASSVASGGIWNEQFF	TGTGCCAGCAGCGTAGCTAGCGGGGGAATTTGGAATGAGCAGTTCTTC
TRBV12-3/TRBV12-4	TRBJ2-5	TRBD2	.	CASSTGLAGGPKVGQYF	TGTGCCAGCAGCACGGGACTAGCGGGGGGGCCCAAAGTCGGGCAGTACTTC
TRBV5-5	TRBJ2-7	.	.	CASSIGRTASYEQYF	TGTGCCAGCAGCATTGGACGGACAGCTTCCTACGAGCAGTACTTC
TRBV5-6	TRBJ2-1	.	once	CASQPGPVRGEQFF	TGTGCCAGCCAACCGGGCCCTGTTCGGGGTGAGCAGTTCTTC
TRBV4-3	TRBJ1-2	.	.	CASSQGGTRGGYTF	TGCGCCAGCAGCCAAGGGGGCACCCGAGGGGGCTACACCTTC
TRBV3-1	TRBJ2-1	.	.	CASSQSSTGREQFF	TGTGCCAGCAGCCAATCCTCCACAGGTCGGGAGCAGTTCTTC
TRBV7-2	TRBJ2-5	.	.	CASSYYGGRETQYF	TGTGCCAGCAGCTATTACGGGGGTAGGGAGACCCAGTACTTC
TRBV20-1	TRBJ1-5	TRBD1	.	CSAGPPGTGALGQPQHF	TGCAGTGCTGGTCCGCCCGGGACAGGGGCCCTCGGGCAGCCCCAGCATTTT
TRBV29-1	TRBJ2-3	.	few	CSVETLEDTQYF	TGCAGCGTTGAGACTCTGGAAGATACGCAGTATTTT
TRBV25-1	TRBJ2-7	.	.	CTSSDLTGETTGLYEQYF	TGTACCAGCAGTGACCTAACGGGGGAAACGACAGGCCTCTACGAGCAGTACTTC
TRBV6-1	TRBJ1-1	.	.	CASSERRLNTEAFF	TGTGCCAGCAGTGAACGCAGGCTGAACACTGAAGCTTTCTTT
TRBV2	TRBJ2-1	.	few	CASSGQGNSEQFF	TGTGCCAGCAGTGGCCAGGGGAACAGTGAGCAGTTCTTC
TRBV7-8	TRBJ2-3	.	.	CASSRGAPDTQYF	TGTGCCAGCAGTCGGGGGGCACCAGATACGCAGTATTTT
TRBV28	TRBJ2-1	.	.	CASSLGWSNPYEQFF	TGTGCCAGCAGTTTGGGATGGAGCAACCCTTATGAGCAGTTCTTC
TRBV7-9	TRBJ2-1	.	.	CASSLGELALIYNEQFF	TGTGCCAGCAGCTTAGGCGAATTAGCCCTCATCTACAATGAGCAGTTCTTC